This T cell receptor beta chain stems from a study of blood T cell repertoires in COVID-19. Whole-study context: Whether acute or convalescent, the COVID-19 samples came from the United States, Italy and Spain. From T cells, B-cell-depleted T cells, or PBMCs came the material, which was cDNA or gDNA.

Per the study methods: The authors estimated nucleated cell counts from reference gene primer amplification. Sequencing was performed with immunoSEQ multiplex PCR; in TCRdb, only in-frame clones are kept and a portion is missing. V and J calls and clone size are copied from that table; D and trimming were computed from the DNA. The sample yields some 150,000 clones, 85% to 90% seen once. The TCR comes from a middle-aged man with active or convalescent COVID-19. Sequencing was carried out using peripheral blood.

CDR3 coding DNA: TGTGCCAGCAGTCGGGGACAGGGTGAAAAACTGTTTTTT. Residues: CASSRGQGEKLFF. The chain combines TRBV27 with TRBJ1-4; TRBD1 agrees at 9 bases. This CDR3 spans 13 amino acids. V shed 5 bases and J 7 bases; nucleotides not matched to a gene: 2. CDR1 and CDR2 (germline): MNHEY, SMNVEV (reference sequence).